The entry below describes one T cell receptor beta chain. The sample originates from a study of blood T cell repertoires in COVID-19. Sequencing used immunoSEQ multiplex PCR; TCRdb keeps in-frame clones, though not all of them. Of about 480,000 clones in the sample, roughly nine tenths are singletons; the top ten hold 7.5% to 9%. The V gene end was trimmed by 6 bases and the J gene end by 2 bases; junction bases not matched to a gene: 0. The germline gives CDR1 MNHEY, CDR2 SVGAGI. The CDR3 is 14 residues long. The sequence derives from a woman in her forties or fifties with COVID-19, enrolled during active disease. This sequence joins TRBV6-5 and TRBJ2-7, with 14 bases aligning to TRBD2. Source material: peripheral blood. The CDR3 protein is CASRGLAGAYEQYF. The CDR3 DNA sequence: TGTGCCAGCAGGGGACTAGCGGGGGCCTACGAGCAGTACTTC.